Below, one T cell receptor beta chain is given with its context. Sequenced by immunoSEQ multiplex PCR; TCRdb stores in-frame clones only, minus some. The repertoire holds about 160,000 clones, with 90% to 95% as singletons. The data belong to a study of control samples from healthy donors and cancer patients. J gave up 5 bases and V 10 bases, and 13 bases lay outside the gene matches. Germline CDR1 is LNHDA and CDR2 is SQIVND (reference sequence). The CDR3 spans 15 residues. The chain has TRBV19 and TRBJ1-5, with 8 bases matching TRBD1. The sample consisted of blood. The sequence derives from a woman aged 25 to 39 in good health. CDR3 bases: TGTGCCACCCCCCGACAGGGGCTTCCTTATCAGCCCCAGCATTTT. Its translation: CATPRQGLPYQPQHF. Full variable domain (outside the CDR3, taken from reference TRBV19 and TRBJ1-5): DGGITQSPKYLFRKEGQNVTLSCEQNLNHDAMYWYRQDPGQGLRLIYYSQIVNDFQKGDIAEGYSVSREKKESFPLTVTSAQKNPTAFYLCATPRQGLPYQPQHFGDGTRLSIL.